A selection of T cell receptor beta chains follows, all from one sample in a study of OX40 agonist ivuxolimab in advanced cancers. Produced via immunoSEQ multiplex PCR; TCRdb's table is partial and in-frame only. The top ten clones hold roughly 2.9% of a sample with 70,000 to 75,000 clones, just over 85% of them seen once. Source: CD4+ or CD8+ T cells sorted from blood, taken in a trial of the OX40 agonist ivuxolimab. The receptors were sampled from an adult with an advanced solid tumor such as melanoma, head and neck, liver or kidney cancer. Both conserved end residues are part of each CDR3.

j_call v_call cdr3_aa
TRBJ1-3 TRBV28 CASSHGTGAGNTIYF
TRBJ2-1 TRBV5-4 CASSRELLQDNEQFF
TRBJ1-6 TRBV6-5 CASSSGNSPLHF
TRBJ2-7 TRBV5-1 CASSLWVGTGGDEQYF
TRBJ2-1 TRBV19 CASSISPSASGEQFF
TRBJ2-7 TRBV10-3 CASAVQGTYEQYF
TRBJ1-4 TRBV6-1 CASLESLVKEKLFF
TRBJ2-3 TRBV7-9 CASSSGGGGTTDTQYF
TRBJ1-2 TRBV7-9 CASSLTGGGYTF
TRBJ2-5 TRBV6-6 CASSWGQGSQETQYF
TRBJ1-5 TRBV30 CAWSGQGNQPQHF
TRBJ1-1 TRBV5-4 CASSLDRRGSAGEAFF
TRBJ2-3 TRBV4-1 CASSPSGTNTQYF
TRBJ1-5 TRBV2 CASSPGTGGGQPQHF
TRBJ1-4 TRBV18 CASSTTGNEKLFF
TRBJ2-5 TRBV5-1 CASSRIRQGTGETQYF
TRBJ1-2 TRBV5-1 CASSLGEASLYGYTF
TRBJ2-7 TRBV7-2 CASSDLLAVQYF
TRBJ1-1 TRBV18 CASSPSFTAGNTEAFF
TRBJ1-4 TRBV11-2 CASSLYKELFF
TRBJ2-1 TRBV11-3 CASSLSGGYKGNEQFF
TRBJ2-1 TRBV9 CASSPRVAGGVYEQFF
TRBJ1-1 TRBV6-6 CASSYSGEGAEAFF
TRBJ2-2 TRBV19 CASSIVLADTGELFF
TRBJ1-1 TRBV5-1 CASSLQGQAMNTEAFF
TRBJ2-5 TRBV6-4 CASSDSTQDRGGETQYF